The subject of this entry is one TCR beta chain. Its cognate antigen is unknown. Sequence at one end of the junction differs from germline and may be a read error. This record comes from a study of T cell repertoires and leukemia-associated antigens. Study-level findings and limits: No direct test of specificity or function was done for expanded clones.

The CD3+ T cells first had an overnight rest without serum. This CDR3 is 15 amino acids long. Germline V CDR1 and CDR2: SNHLY, FYNNEI. MiXCR, run by TCRdb on the 5' RACE reads, gives a single entry per CDR3 protein. The sample carries about 14,000 distinct CDR3 sequences, 30% to 40% recorded once. The sample was CD3+ T cells sorted from blood and cultured. The TCR comes from a female donor in good health. J is TRBJ2-3 and V is TRBV2; D is perhaps TRBD2 (6 bases). The CDR3 loop reads CAGSLTGVGTDTQCF. CDR3 in DNA: TGTGCCGGCAGCTTGACGGGAGTCGGCACAGATACGCAGTGTTTT.